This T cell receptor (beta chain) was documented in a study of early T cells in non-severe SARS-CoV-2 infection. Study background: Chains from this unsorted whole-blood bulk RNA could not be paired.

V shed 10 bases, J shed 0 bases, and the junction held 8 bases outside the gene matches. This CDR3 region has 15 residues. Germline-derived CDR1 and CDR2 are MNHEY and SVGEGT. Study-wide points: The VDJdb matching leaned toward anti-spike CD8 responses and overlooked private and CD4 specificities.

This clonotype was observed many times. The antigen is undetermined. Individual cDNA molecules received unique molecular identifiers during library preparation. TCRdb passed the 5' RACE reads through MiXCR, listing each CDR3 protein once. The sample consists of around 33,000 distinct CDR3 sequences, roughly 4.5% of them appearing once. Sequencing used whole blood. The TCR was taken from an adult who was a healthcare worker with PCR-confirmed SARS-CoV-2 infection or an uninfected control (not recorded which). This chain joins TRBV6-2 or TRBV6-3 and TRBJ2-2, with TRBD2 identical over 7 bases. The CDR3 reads CATLMAGANTGELFF. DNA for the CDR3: TGTGCCACTTTGATGGCGGGGGCGAACACCGGGGAGCTGTTTTTT.